Presented here are 7 T cell receptor beta chains from one specimen sequenced in a study of CD8 T cells in Susac syndrome. After extraction with the RNeasy kit, about 0.45 to 1 ug of the RNA was reverse transcribed using random hexamers. TCRdb called the immunoSEQ multiplex PCR reads again in MiXCR, with one record for every CDR3 protein. The sample has roughly 150,000 distinct CDR3 sequences; approximately 95% are singletons. Material: CD4+ T cells from PBMCs. These receptors all stem from a human donor with multiple sclerosis.

This clonotype was seen a single time. In nucleotides, the CDR3 is TGTGCCAGCAGTGAGTCAGGACGCTCTGGGGCCAACGTCCTGACTTTC. Encoded protein: CASSESGRSGANVLTF. V usage is TRBV2 and J usage is TRBJ2-6; D gene ambiguous. V shed 3 bases and J shed 0 bases, with 9 bases lying between them. Germline CDR1 SNHLY, CDR2 FYNNEI. This CDR3 has 16 residues.

The chain uses TRBV18 and TRBJ2-7; a possible D gene is TRBD1 (5 bases). The length of the CDR3 is 13 residues. V was clipped by 1 base and J by 6 bases, with 10 bases between them. In germline, CDR1 is KGHSH, CDR2 LQKENI. The CDR3 here is CASSPQQDFEQYF. CDR3 sequence (DNA): TGTGCCAGCTCACCACAACAGGATTTCGAGCAGTACTTC.

The rearrangement links TRBV19 to TRBJ2-1; 11 bases map to TRBD2. V was clipped by 6 bases and J by 3 bases; unmatched bases: 4. The V gene's germline CDR1 is LNHDA and CDR2 SQIVND (reference sequence). The length of the CDR3 is 15 residues. The CDR3 sequence is CASRKGLADYNEQFF. As DNA, the CDR3 is TGTGCCAGTAGAAAGGGACTAGCGGACTACAATGAGCAGTTCTTC.

The CDR3 is CSAPNQIGTEAFF. Written as DNA, the CDR3 is TGCAGTGCTCCGAATCAGATAGGAACTGAAGCTTTCTTT. This chain joins TRBV20-1 and TRBJ1-1; the D is unclear. The ends were cut back, 5 bases at V and 5 bases at J, with 15 bases in the middle. This CDR3 has 13 amino acids. Germline V gene lookup returns CDR1 DFQATT and CDR2 SNEGSKA (reference sequence).

The gene calls are TRBV2 and TRBJ2-1, with D perhaps matching TRBD1 (5 bases). With 6 bases removed from V and 7 bases from J, the gap between germline ends came to 7 bases. Germline CDR1 and CDR2: SNHLY and FYNNEI. The length of the CDR3 is 11 residues. CDR3 sequence: CASRYRNEQFF. The DNA for the CDR3 is TGTGCCAGCAGATACAGGAATGAGCAGTTCTTC. Drawing the rest from reference TRBV2 and TRBJ2-1, the complete variable domain is EPEVTQTPSHQVTQMGQEVILRCVPISNHLYFYWYRQILGQKVEFLVSFYNNEISEKSEIFDDQFSVERPDGSNFTLKIRSTKLEDSAMYFCASRYRNEQFFGPGTRLTVL.

The CDR3 sequence: CATAPAAQAGANVLTF. The CDR3 nucleotides are TGTGCCACCGCCCCCGCAGCCCAAGCTGGGGCCAACGTCCTGACTTTC. The chain has TRBV24-1 and TRBJ2-6; the D is unclear. This CDR3 spans 16 amino acids. The germline V gene encodes CDR1 KGHDR and CDR2 SFDVKD. The ends were cut back, 9 bases at V and 2 bases at J, with 16 bases in the middle.

The genes are TRBV29-1 and TRBJ1-2; D is ambiguous. This CDR3 is 12 amino acids long. Trimming took 2 bases from V and 6 from J, leaving 10 bases between them. The germline CDR1 and CDR2 sequences are SQVTM and ANQGSEA. The CDR3 loop reads CSVESSDHGYTF. Here the CDR3 DNA reads TGCAGCGTTGAAAGTTCGGATCATGGCTACACCTTC.